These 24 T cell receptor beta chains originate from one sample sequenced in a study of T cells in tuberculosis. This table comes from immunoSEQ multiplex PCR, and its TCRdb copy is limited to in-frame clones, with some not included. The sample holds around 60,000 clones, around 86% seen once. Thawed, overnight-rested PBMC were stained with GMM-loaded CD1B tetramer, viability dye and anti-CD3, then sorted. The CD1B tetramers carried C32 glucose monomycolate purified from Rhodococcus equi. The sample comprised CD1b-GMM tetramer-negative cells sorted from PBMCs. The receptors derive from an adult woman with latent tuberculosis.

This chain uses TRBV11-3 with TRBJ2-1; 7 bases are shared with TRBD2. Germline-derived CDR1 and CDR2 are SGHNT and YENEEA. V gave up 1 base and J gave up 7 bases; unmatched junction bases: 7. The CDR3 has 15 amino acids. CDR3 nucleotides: TGTGCCAGCAGCTTAGCAGGCGCGGGAGTTAATGAGCAGTTCTTC. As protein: CASSLAGAGVNEQFF.

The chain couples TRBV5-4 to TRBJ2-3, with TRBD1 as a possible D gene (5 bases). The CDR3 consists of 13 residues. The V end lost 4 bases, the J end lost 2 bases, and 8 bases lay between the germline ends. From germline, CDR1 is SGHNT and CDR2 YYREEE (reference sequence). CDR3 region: CASSQGATDTQYF. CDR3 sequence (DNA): TGTGCCAGCAGCCAAGGGGCCACAGATACGCAGTATTTT.

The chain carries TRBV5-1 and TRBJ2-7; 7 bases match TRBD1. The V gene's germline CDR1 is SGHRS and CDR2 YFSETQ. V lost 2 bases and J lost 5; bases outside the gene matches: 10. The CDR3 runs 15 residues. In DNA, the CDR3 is TGCGCCAGCAGCTTAGAACAGGGGCCCCCCGACGAGCAGTACTTC. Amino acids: CASSLEQGPPDEQYF.

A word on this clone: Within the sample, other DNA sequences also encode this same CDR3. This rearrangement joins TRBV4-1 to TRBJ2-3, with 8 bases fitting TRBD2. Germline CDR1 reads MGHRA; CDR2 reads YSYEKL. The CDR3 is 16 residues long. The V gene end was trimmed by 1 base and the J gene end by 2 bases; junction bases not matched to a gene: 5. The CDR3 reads CASSQGRGGSTDTQYF. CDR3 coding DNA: TGCGCCAGCAGCCAAGGTCGCGGGGGGTCCACAGATACGCAGTATTTT.

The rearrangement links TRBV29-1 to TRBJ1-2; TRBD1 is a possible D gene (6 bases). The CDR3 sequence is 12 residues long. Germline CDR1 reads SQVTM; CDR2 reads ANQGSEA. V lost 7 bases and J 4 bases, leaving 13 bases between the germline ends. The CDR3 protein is CSAEGQLYGYTF. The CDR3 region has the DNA TGCAGCGCCGAGGGACAACTCTATGGCTACACCTTC. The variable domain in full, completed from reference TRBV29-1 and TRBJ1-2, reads SAVISQKPSRDICQRGTSLTIQCQVDSQVTMMFWYRQQPGQSLTLIATANQGSEATYESGFVIDKFPISRPNLTFSTLTVSNMSPEDSSIYLCSAEGQLYGYTFGSGTRLTVV.

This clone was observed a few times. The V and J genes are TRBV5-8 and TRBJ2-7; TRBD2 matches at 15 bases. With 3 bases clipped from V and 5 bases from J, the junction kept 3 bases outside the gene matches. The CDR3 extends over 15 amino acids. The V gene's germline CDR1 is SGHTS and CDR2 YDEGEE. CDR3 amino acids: CASSWGLAGGDEQYF. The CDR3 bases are TGTGCCAGCAGCTGGGGACTAGCGGGAGGCGACGAGCAGTACTTC.

The DNA for the CDR3 is TGTGCCAGCAGGCCCCCGGTAGTAGCTGGGGCCAACGTCCTGACTTTC. Translating it yields CASRPPVVAGANVLTF. This chain connects TRBV14 to TRBJ2-6; no clear D gene. The V end lost 6 bases, the J end lost 2 bases, and 14 bases lay between the germline ends. The length of the CDR3 is 16 residues. The germline V gene encodes CDR1 SGHDN and CDR2 FVKESK.

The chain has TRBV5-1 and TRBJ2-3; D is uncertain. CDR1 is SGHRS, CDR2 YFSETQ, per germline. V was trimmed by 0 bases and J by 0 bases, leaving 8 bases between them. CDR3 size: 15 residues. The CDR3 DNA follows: TGCGCCAGCAGCTTGGAGGCGGCTAGCACAGATACGCAGTATTTT. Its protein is CASSLEAASTDTQYF. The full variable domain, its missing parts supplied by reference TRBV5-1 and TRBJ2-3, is KAGVTQTPRYLIKTRGQQVTLSCSPISGHRSVSWYQQTPGQGLQFLFEYFSETQRNKGNFPGRFSGRQFSNSRSEMNVSTLELGDSALYLCASSLEAASTDTQYFGPGTRLTVL.

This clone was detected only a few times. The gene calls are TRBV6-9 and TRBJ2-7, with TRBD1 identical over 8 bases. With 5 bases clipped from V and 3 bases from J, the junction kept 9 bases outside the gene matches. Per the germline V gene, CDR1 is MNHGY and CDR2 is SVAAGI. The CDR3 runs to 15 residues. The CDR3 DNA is TGTGCCAGCAGTCAACGCCGAGGACAGGGCTACGAGCAGTACTTC. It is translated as CASSQRRGQGYEQYF.

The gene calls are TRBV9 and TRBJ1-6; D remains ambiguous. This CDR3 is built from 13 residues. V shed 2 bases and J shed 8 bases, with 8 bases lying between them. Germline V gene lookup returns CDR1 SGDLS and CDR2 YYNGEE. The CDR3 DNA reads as TGTGCCAGCAGCGTTGCCCGGGATTCACCCCTCCACTTT. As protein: CASSVARDSPLHF.

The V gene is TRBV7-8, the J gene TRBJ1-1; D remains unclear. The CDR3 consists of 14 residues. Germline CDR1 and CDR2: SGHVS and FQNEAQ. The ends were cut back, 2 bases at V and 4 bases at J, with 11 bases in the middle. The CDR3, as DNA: TGTGCCAGCAGCTTAATAGCCGGTGGCACTGAAGCTTTCTTT. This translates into CASSLIAGGTEAFF.

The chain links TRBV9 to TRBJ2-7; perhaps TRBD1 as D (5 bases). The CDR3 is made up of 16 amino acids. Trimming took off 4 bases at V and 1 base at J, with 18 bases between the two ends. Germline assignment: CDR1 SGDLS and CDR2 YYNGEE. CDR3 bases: TGTGCCAGCAGCCCCTCGACAGTCTCTTGGTCCTACGAGCAGTACTTC. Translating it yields CASSPSTVSWSYEQYF.

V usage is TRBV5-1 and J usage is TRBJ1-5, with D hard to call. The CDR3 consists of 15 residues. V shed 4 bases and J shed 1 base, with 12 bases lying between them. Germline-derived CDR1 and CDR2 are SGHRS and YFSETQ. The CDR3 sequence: CASSRGTGSNQPQHF. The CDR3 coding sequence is TGCGCCAGCAGCCGGGGAACGGGGAGCAATCAGCCCCAGCATTTT.

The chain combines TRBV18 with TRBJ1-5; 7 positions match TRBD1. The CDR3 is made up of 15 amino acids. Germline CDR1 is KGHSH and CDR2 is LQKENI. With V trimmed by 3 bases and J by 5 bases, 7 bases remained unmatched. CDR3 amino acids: CASSPSRDSHQPQHF. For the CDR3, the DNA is TGTGCCAGCTCACCGTCCCGGGACAGCCATCAGCCCCAGCATTTT.

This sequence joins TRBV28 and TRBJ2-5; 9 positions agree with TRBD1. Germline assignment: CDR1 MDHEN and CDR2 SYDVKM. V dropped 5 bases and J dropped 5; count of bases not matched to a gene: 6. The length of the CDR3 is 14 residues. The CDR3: CASSDRGIGETQYF. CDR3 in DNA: TGTGCCAGCAGTGACAGGGGGATCGGGGAGACCCAGTACTTC.

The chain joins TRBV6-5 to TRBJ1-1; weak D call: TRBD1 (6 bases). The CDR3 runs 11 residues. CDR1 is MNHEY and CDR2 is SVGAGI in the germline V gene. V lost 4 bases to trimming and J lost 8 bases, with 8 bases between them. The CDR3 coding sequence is TGTGCCAGCAGTTCGCAGGGGGAAGCTTTCTTT. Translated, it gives CASSSQGEAFF.

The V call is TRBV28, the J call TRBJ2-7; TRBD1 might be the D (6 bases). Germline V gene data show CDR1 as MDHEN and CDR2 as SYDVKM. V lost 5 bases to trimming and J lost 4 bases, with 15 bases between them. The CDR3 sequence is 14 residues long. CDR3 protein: CASSLGTRLYEQYF. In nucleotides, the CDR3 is TGTGCCAGCAGTCTCGGGACACGGCTATACGAGCAGTACTTC.

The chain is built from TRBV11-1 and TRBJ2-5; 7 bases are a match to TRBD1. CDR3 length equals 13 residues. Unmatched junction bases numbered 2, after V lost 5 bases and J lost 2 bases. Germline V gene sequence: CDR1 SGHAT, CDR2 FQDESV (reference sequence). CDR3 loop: CASSMGQQETQYF. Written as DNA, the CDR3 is TGTGCCAGCAGCATGGGACAGCAAGAGACCCAGTACTTC.

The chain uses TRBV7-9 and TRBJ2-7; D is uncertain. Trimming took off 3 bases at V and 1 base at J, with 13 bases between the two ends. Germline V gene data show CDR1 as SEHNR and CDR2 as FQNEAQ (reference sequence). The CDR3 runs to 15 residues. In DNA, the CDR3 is TGTGCCAGCAGCTTCTCGGGTGGCCTATCCTACGAGCAGTACTTC. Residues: CASSFSGGLSYEQYF.

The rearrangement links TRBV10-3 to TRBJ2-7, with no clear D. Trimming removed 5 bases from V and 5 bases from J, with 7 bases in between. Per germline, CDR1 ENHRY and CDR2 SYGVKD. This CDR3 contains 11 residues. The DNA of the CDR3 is TGTGCCATCAGTTCCCTCGACGAGCAGTACTTC. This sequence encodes CAISSLDEQYF.

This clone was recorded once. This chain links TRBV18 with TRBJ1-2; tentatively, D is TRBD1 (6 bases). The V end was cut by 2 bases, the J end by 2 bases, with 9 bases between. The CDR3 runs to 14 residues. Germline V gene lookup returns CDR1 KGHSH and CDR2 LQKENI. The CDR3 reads CASSPTGQNYGYTF. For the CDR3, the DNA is TGTGCCAGCTCACCAACTGGACAGAACTATGGCTACACCTTC.

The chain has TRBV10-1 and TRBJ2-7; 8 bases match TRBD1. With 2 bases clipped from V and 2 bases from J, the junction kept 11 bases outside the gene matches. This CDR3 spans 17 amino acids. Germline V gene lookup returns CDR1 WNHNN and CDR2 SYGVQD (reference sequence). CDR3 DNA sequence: TGCGCCAGCAGTGAGGCAAGGCCGGGACAGGCGGCCTACGAGCAGTACTTC. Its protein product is CASSEARPGQAAYEQYF.

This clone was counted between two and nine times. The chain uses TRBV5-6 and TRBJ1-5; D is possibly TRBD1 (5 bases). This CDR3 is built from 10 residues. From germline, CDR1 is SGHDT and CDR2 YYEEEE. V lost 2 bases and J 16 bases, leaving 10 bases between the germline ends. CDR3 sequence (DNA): TGTGCCAGCAGCTTCAGGGTCTTTCATTTT. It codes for CASSFRVFHF.

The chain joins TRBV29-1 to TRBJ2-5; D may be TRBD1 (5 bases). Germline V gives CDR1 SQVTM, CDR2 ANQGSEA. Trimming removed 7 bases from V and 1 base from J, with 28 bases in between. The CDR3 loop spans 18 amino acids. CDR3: CSGMYKVSGIRPQETQYF. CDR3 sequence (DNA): TGCAGCGGTATGTACAAGGTCTCAGGGATCCGGCCCCAAGAGACCCAGTACTTC.